This T cell receptor beta chain was identified in a study of post-analysis software for immune sequencing data. Whole-study findings and limits: By F measure, strong co-clustering occurred among samples prepared in the same batch. Patients had higher frequencies than controls of a handful of TRBV segments, including TRBV5-6, TRBV5-1 and TRBV20-1.

In regard to this clonotype: Antigen specificity is unknown.

Germline V CDR1 and CDR2: MNHEY, SVGAGI. The junction had 8 bases not matched to a gene; V was cut back by 7 bases and J by 0 bases. The CDR3 runs 18 residues. TCR beta cDNA libraries had unique molecular identifiers. With roughly 0.85 to 11 million T cells as the source, roughly 500,000 cDNA molecules resulted. TCRdb used MiXCR to reprocess the PCR reads, holding one entry per CDR3 protein. The repertoire has 750,000 to 950,000 distinct CDR3 sequences, roughly 50% of them found once; the top ten carry 4% to 5.5%. V gene TRBV6-5 combines with J gene TRBJ2-2, with 13 positions matching TRBD2. The material sequenced was blood. This clonotype was obtained from a girl aged 10-17 years with multiple sclerosis. The CDR3 DNA reads TGTGCCAGCAATTCCGGGACTAGCGGGGTAACGAACACCGGGGAGCTGTTTTTT. Translating gives CASNSGTSGVTNTGELFF.